These 6 T cell receptor beta chains were all obtained from the same sample, sequenced in a study of blood T cell repertoires in COVID-19. Sequencing used immunoSEQ multiplex PCR; TCRdb keeps in-frame clones, though not all of them. The table lists more than 65,000 clones, more than 65% of them singletons. Specimen: peripheral blood. The receptors originated from a woman between 45 and 60 years old with acute or convalescent COVID-19.

The chain couples TRBV18 to TRBJ1-4; TRBD1 might be the D (6 bases). Germline CDR1 reads KGHSH; CDR2 reads LQKENI. V shed 4 bases and J shed 8 bases, with 14 bases lying between them. The CDR3 loop spans 14 amino acids. CDR3 nucleotides: TGTGCCAGCTCACGGGACATAAATGGAGAAAAACTGTTTTTT. Translated: CASSRDINGEKLFF.

This chain uses TRBV7-9 with TRBJ2-7; 7 bases are shared with TRBD1. The CDR3 has 14 residues. Germline CDR1 and CDR2: SEHNR and FQNEAQ (reference sequence). V shed 9 bases, J shed 1 base, and the junction held 9 bases outside the gene matches. CDR3 sequence (DNA): TGTGCCAGGGACGGGACAGACTTATCCTACGAGCAGTACTTC. Protein: CARDGTDLSYEQYF.

This chain connects TRBV5-1 to TRBJ2-1; 10 nucleotides agree with TRBD2. V dropped 0 bases and J dropped 9; count of bases not matched to a gene: 6. Germline V gene data show CDR1 as SGHRS and CDR2 as YFSETQ. CDR3 size: 15 residues. Written as DNA, the CDR3 is TGCGCCAGCAGCTTGGCTAGCGGGAGCTTGGGTGAGCAGTTCTTC. Its protein is CASSLASGSLGEQFF. Full variable domain (outside the CDR3, taken from reference TRBV5-1 and TRBJ2-1): KAGVTQTPRYLIKTRGQQVTLSCSPISGHRSVSWYQQTPGQGLQFLFEYFSETQRNKGNFPGRFSGRQFSNSRSEMNVSTLELGDSALYLCASSLASGSLGEQFFGPGTRLTVL.

The chain links TRBV4-3 to TRBJ1-2; no clear D. From germline, CDR1 is LGHNA and CDR2 YSLEER. V lost 0 bases and J 4 bases, leaving 12 bases between the germline ends. The CDR3 contains 15 residues. CDR3 sequence reads: CASSQDRPTTYGYTF. CDR3 coding DNA: TGCGCCAGCAGCCAAGATCGTCCGACTACCTATGGCTACACCTTC.

J is TRBJ2-7 and V is TRBV28, with 13 bases fitting TRBD2. CDR3 length equals 15 residues. Germline assignment: CDR1 MDHEN and CDR2 SYDVKM. Trimming removed 6 bases from V and 5 bases from J; junction bases left unmatched: 7. This CDR3 is CASSRTSGRKNEQYF. As DNA, the CDR3 is TGTGCCAGCAGCAGGACTAGCGGGAGAAAAAACGAGCAGTACTTC.

This clone came up a few times. The chain has TRBV5-4 and TRBJ2-7; D is perhaps TRBD1 (5 bases). The CDR3 is 15 residues long. Germline-derived CDR1 and CDR2 are SGHNT and YYREEE (reference sequence). Trimming pared 1 base from V and 1 base from J, leaving 12 bases between. CDR3 residues: CASSLWLGDSYEQYF. The CDR3 DNA follows: TGTGCCAGCAGCTTGTGGCTAGGGGATTCCTACGAGCAGTACTTC.